Shown below are 23 T cell receptor beta chains from a single sample sequenced in a study of cytomegalovirus exposure and HLA in healthy donors. PCR involved 60 Vbeta and 13 Jbeta primers. Sequencing was performed with immunoSEQ multiplex PCR; in TCRdb, only in-frame clones are kept and a portion is missing. The table shows about 190,000 clones, with around 79% occurring only once. Sequencing was carried out using PBMCs. These receptors all come from a woman aged 18-29 years in good health and CMV-seronegative.

The chain uses TRBV7-9 and TRBJ1-4; 11 bases fit TRBD1. The CDR3 has 14 amino acids. After removal of 5 bases from V and 5 bases from J, the junction contained 1 base not matched to a gene. CDR1 SEHNR and CDR2 FQNEAQ come from the germline V gene (reference sequence). CDR3 region: CASSRTGGNEKLFF. CDR3 in DNA: TGTGCCAGCAGCAGGACAGGGGGCAATGAAAAACTGTTTTTT.

The chain combines TRBV7-2 with TRBJ2-3; D perhaps matches TRBD2 (6 bases). CDR3 length: 14 residues. V was trimmed by 2 bases and J by 4 bases, leaving 10 bases between them. Germline V gene lookup returns CDR1 SGHTA and CDR2 FQGNSA. The chain's CDR3 is CASSLFREPDTQYF. CDR3 coding DNA: TGTGCCAGCAGCTTATTTCGGGAGCCAGATACGCAGTATTTT.

The gene calls are TRBV19 and TRBJ2-7; the D gene is possibly TRBD2 (6 bases). CDR3 length: 14 amino acids. V gave up 1 base and J gave up 5 bases, with 12 bases separating them. Germline V gene data show CDR1 as LNHDA and CDR2 as SQIVND (reference sequence). CDR3 loop: CASSIGLGEDEQYF. CDR3 sequence (DNA): TGTGCCAGTAGTATAGGACTAGGGGAAGACGAGCAGTACTTC.

This clone was recorded a few times. The chain has TRBV10-3 and TRBJ1-1; 10 nucleotides agree with TRBD1. CDR3 size: 14 residues. Germline V gives CDR1 ENHRY, CDR2 SYGVKD. The V segment lost 10 bases and the J segment 3 bases; nucleotides outside the gene matches: 8. The CDR3 spells CATSRGTGDTEAFF. In DNA form, the CDR3 reads TGTGCCACTAGCCGAGGGACAGGGGACACTGAAGCTTTCTTT.

J is TRBJ1-2 and V is TRBV5-4, with D maybe TRBD1 (6 bases). Between the trimmed V and J ends, which lost 4 bases and 4 bases, there was a span of 14 bases. The CDR3 contains 14 residues. Germline assignment: CDR1 SGHNT and CDR2 YYREEE (reference sequence). The CDR3 DNA is TGTGCCAGCAGCGTCCAGGGGCGCGGCTATGGCTACACCTTC. Amino acid sequence: CASSVQGRGYGYTF.

This clone is a singleton in its sample. The chain combines TRBV19 with TRBJ1-5; tentative D call: TRBD1 (5 bases). The CDR3 covers 14 residues. V lost 5 bases to trimming and J lost 9 bases, with 17 bases between them. Germline CDR1 and CDR2: LNHDA and SQIVND (reference sequence). The CDR3 spells CASSPPKSGGPQHF. The DNA of the CDR3 is TGTGCCAGTAGTCCCCCCAAAAGCGGGGGGCCCCAGCATTTT.

The rearrangement joins TRBV5-6 to TRBJ1-2; 8 nucleotides line up with TRBD1. Germline CDR1 reads SGHDT; CDR2 reads YYEEEE. CDR3 length: 13 amino acids. The V segment lost 7 bases and the J segment 5 bases; nucleotides outside the gene matches: 7. CDR3 region: CASADREIYGYTF. CDR3 DNA sequence: TGTGCCAGCGCGGACAGGGAAATTTATGGCTACACCTTC.

This rearrangement joins TRBV6-5 to TRBJ1-3; a weak D match, TRBD1 (6 bases). Germline V lookup: CDR1 MNHEY, CDR2 SVGAGI. The CDR3 is 14 amino acids. The ends were cut back, 5 bases at V and 6 bases at J, with 14 bases in the middle. The CDR3 loop reads CASSTGGRVNTIYF. The CDR3 DNA follows: TGTGCCAGCAGTACCGGGGGGCGGGTAAACACCATATATTTT.

CDR3 nucleotide sequence: TGTGCCAGCAGCACGTTGCAGCTAGCGGGAGTTCCCGGGGAGCTGTTTTTT. Translation: CASSTLQLAGVPGELFF. V is TRBV11-2 and J is TRBJ2-2; 10 bases are a match to TRBD2. The CDR3 is 17 amino acids. Per the germline V gene, CDR1 is SGHAT and CDR2 is FQNNGV. The J segment lost 6 bases and the V segment lost 5 bases, leaving 12 bases of the junction unmatched.

This chain links TRBV5-1 with TRBJ2-5; D remains unclear. The germline V gene has CDR1 SGHRS and CDR2 YFSETQ. This CDR3 contains 12 residues. V lost 0 bases, J lost 4 bases, and 4 bases lay in between. CDR3 region: CASSLVSETQYF. For the CDR3, the DNA is TGCGCCAGCAGCTTGGTCTCAGAGACCCAGTACTTC.

This clone was observed a few times. The chain combines TRBV5-1 with TRBJ2-5; 12 positions agree with TRBD2. V lost 3 bases, J lost 5 bases, and 5 bases stayed unmatched. The germline V gene encodes CDR1 SGHRS and CDR2 YFSETQ. CDR3 size: 15 residues. The CDR3: CASSWSGLAGETQYF. Written as DNA, the CDR3 is TGCGCCAGCAGCTGGTCGGGACTAGCGGGTGAGACCCAGTACTTC.

This chain joins TRBV5-5 and TRBJ1-3; D is possibly TRBD1 (6 bases). The CDR3 covers 16 residues. The germline V gene encodes CDR1 SGHKS and CDR2 YYEKEE (reference sequence). The V end was cut by 1 base, the J end by 1 base, with 12 bases between. The CDR3 nucleotides read TGTGCCAGCAGCTTGATGGGGGCAGGGTCTGGAAACACCATATATTTT. This encodes CASSLMGAGSGNTIYF.

The chain links TRBV6-5 to TRBJ2-3; TRBD2 matches 7 bases. The CDR3 totals 15 residues. Germline V gene data show CDR1 as MNHEY and CDR2 as SVGAGI. The trim removed 6 bases at V and 0 bases at J, leaving 6 bases unmatched. The CDR3 DNA reads as TGTGCCAGCAGGCACACTAGCGCTAGCACAGATACGCAGTATTTT. Translating it yields CASRHTSASTDTQYF.

V and J are TRBV29-1 and TRBJ2-1, with 7 bases fitting TRBD1. V trimming: 4 bases; J trimming: 1 base; junction bases outside the gene matches: 4. Germline CDR1 is SQVTM and CDR2 is ANQGSEA. The CDR3 is 14 amino acids. The CDR3 protein is CSVGAGGSYNEQFF. The CDR3 region has the DNA TGCAGCGTTGGGGCAGGGGGTTCCTACAATGAGCAGTTCTTC.

V usage is TRBV19 and J usage is TRBJ2-2; tentative D call: TRBD1 (5 bases). Trimming pared 7 bases from V and 5 bases from J, leaving 23 bases between. Per germline, CDR1 LNHDA and CDR2 SQIVND (reference sequence). There are 17 residues in the CDR3. The CDR3 is CASTTGHSRVGTGELFF. CDR3 nucleotide sequence: TGTGCCAGTACCACTGGACATAGTCGAGTTGGGACCGGGGAGCTGTTTTTT.

V is TRBV5-1 and J is TRBJ2-7, with 11 bases that match TRBD1. The V gene's germline CDR1 is SGHRS and CDR2 YFSETQ. The CDR3 is 13 residues long. V was pared by 5 bases and J by 10 bases, with 8 bases of the junction left unmatched. CDR3 residues: CASSPRDRGFQYF. The CDR3, as DNA: TGCGCCAGCAGTCCCCGGGACAGGGGGTTCCAGTACTTC. Drawing the rest from reference TRBV5-1 and TRBJ2-7, the complete variable domain is KAGVTQTPRYLIKTRGQQVTLSCSPISGHRSVSWYQQTPGQGLQFLFEYFSETQRNKGNFPGRFSGRQFSNSRSEMNVSTLELGDSALYLCASSPRDRGFQYFGPGTRLTVT.

V gene TRBV29-1 combines with J gene TRBJ1-2; D not resolved. Trimming removed 7 bases from V and 3 bases from J, with 18 bases in between. CDR1 is SQVTM and CDR2 is ANQGSEA in the germline V gene. CDR3 length equals 14 residues. Here the CDR3 reads CSAVGRGLDYGYTF. The CDR3, as DNA: TGCAGCGCCGTCGGACGGGGTTTGGACTATGGCTACACCTTC. Complete variable domain (other parts from reference TRBV29-1 and TRBJ1-2): SAVISQKPSRDICQRGTSLTIQCQVDSQVTMMFWYRQQPGQSLTLIATANQGSEATYESGFVIDKFPISRPNLTFSTLTVSNMSPEDSSIYLCSAVGRGLDYGYTFGSGTRLTVV.

The chain employs TRBV28 and TRBJ1-2; D is possibly TRBD1 (6 bases). Trimming stripped 6 bases from V and 3 bases from J, with 11 bases between. The CDR3 is made up of 13 amino acids. Looked up from germline, CDR1 is MDHEN and CDR2 is SYDVKM. The CDR3 region has the DNA TGTGCCAGCAGCGGACAGATCGACTATGGCTACACCTTC. This encodes CASSGQIDYGYTF.

The chain couples TRBV4-3 to TRBJ2-7; D gene unclear. Trimming cost V 1 base and J 2 bases, with 9 bases left between them. Germline V CDR1 and CDR2: LGHNA, YSLEER. The CDR3 spans 14 residues. The CDR3 sequence: CASSQVASTYEQYF. The CDR3 nucleotides read TGCGCCAGCAGCCAAGTAGCCAGCACCTACGAGCAGTACTTC.

The CDR3 region is CASSHPEGQGGLSNQPQHF. The CDR3 DNA sequence: TGCGCCAGCAGTCACCCGGAGGGACAGGGGGGTTTGAGCAATCAGCCCCAGCATTTT. The chain combines TRBV23-1 with TRBJ1-5, with 11 positions matching TRBD1. TRBV23-1 is flagged as an ORF with uncertain function. This CDR3 is built from 19 residues. With 3 bases clipped from V and 1 base from J, the junction kept 11 bases outside the gene matches.

The rearrangement uses TRBV6-5 and TRBJ2-1, with TRBD2 identical over 7 bases. CDR3 length equals 12 residues. CDR1 and CDR2 from the germline V gene are MNHEY and SVGAGI. The V and J ends lost 2 bases and 13 bases, in that order; junction bases with no gene match: 5. CDR3 coding DNA: TGTGCCAGCAGTTACGGGGGGGACTCCCAGTTCTTC. This translates into CASSYGGDSQFF.

V is TRBV4-1 and J is TRBJ2-1, with 10 bases fitting TRBD2. The CDR3 has 16 amino acids. The ends lost 1 base at V and 6 bases at J; junction bases unmatched: 6. Germline V lookup: CDR1 MGHRA, CDR2 YSYEKL. The chain's CDR3 is CASSQVGLAGANEQFF. The CDR3 DNA is TGCGCCAGCAGCCAAGTAGGGCTAGCGGGGGCCAATGAGCAGTTCTTC.

The J gene is TRBJ2-3, the V gene TRBV6-5; 7 positions match TRBD1. There are 14 residues in the CDR3. V was pared by 5 bases and J by 2 bases, with 4 bases of the junction left unmatched. Germline CDR1 reads MNHEY; CDR2 reads SVGAGI. DNA for the CDR3: TGTGCCAGCAGTAACAGGGGCCCCACAGATACGCAGTATTTT. It encodes CASSNRGPTDTQYF.